This T cell receptor (beta chain) stems from a study of long-term antiretroviral therapy in people with HIV. The CDR3 spans 12 residues. Germline values: CDR1 MNHNS, CDR2 SASEGT. V shed 10 bases and J shed 4 bases, with 13 bases lying between them. Researchers report immunoSEQ v3.0 was run at survey level. Repertoires were generated with immunoSEQ multiplex PCR, while TCRdb's copy carries only in-frame clones and drops some. The sample yields tens of thousands of clones, about 95% seen once. This clonotype originated in a woman aged 50 to 60 with HIV. The chain joins TRBV6-1 to TRBJ1-2; D uncertain. This specimen was unsorted PBMCs, taken 3.7 years after starting antiretroviral therapy. The CDR3 DNA reads as TGTGCCACCTTCAATTTGTTCTATGGCTACACCTTC. Protein product: CATFNLFYGYTF.